This T cell receptor beta chain was identified during a study of cytomegalovirus exposure and HLA in healthy donors. PCR employed 60 Vbeta and 13 Jbeta primers. The data were produced by immunoSEQ multiplex PCR, yet TCRdb's version contains in-frame clones alone and is incomplete. The top ten hold over 6% of the sample, which has about 100,000 clones, around four fifths seen once. Study-level findings and limits: Highly shared sequence variants in one cluster were likely a sequencing artifact.

As to this clone: The antigen is unknown.

The germline CDR1 and CDR2 sequences are MNHNS and SASEGT. The length of the CDR3 is 14 residues. The V end was cut by 4 bases, the J end by 2 bases, with 9 bases between. The TCR originated in a middle-aged man in good health and CMV-seropositive. Specimen: PBMCs. The chain combines TRBV6-1 with TRBJ1-5; no reliable D call. The CDR3 region has the DNA TGTGCCAGCAGTGTAGCGGGAGGCAATCAGCCCCAGCATTTT. It encodes CASSVAGGNQPQHF.